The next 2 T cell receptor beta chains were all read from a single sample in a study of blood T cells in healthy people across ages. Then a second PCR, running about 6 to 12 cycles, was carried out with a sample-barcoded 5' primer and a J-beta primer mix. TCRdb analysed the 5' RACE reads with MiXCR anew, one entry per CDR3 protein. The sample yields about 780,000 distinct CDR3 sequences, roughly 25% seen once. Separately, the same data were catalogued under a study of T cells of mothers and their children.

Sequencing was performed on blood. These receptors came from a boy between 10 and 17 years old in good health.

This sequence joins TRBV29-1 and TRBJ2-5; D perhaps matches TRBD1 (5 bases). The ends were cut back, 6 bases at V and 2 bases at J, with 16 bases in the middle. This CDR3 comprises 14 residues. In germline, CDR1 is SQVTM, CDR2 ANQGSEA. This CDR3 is CSVPAGSLQETQYF. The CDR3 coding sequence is TGCAGCGTGCCGGCAGGGTCGCTACAAGAGACCCAGTACTTC.

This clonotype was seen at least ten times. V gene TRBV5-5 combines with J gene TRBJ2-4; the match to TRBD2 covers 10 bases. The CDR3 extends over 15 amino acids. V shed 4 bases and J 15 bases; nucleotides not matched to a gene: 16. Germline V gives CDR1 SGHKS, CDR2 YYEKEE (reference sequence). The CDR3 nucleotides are TGTGCCAGCAGCCGAACGACGGCTAGCGGGGGCCTTCGGTACTTC. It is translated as CASSRTTASGGLRYF.